What follows are 13 T cell receptor beta chains derived from one specimen sequenced in a study of T-cell memory formation after mild COVID-19. MiXCR, applied by TCRdb to the 5' RACE reads, yields one record per CDR3 protein. Of about 58,000 distinct CDR3 sequences listed, approximately 30% were seen once; the top ten hold roughly 44%. Material: PBMCs or a T cell subset sorted from them (not recorded which). All receptors derive from a young man who had mild COVID-19 (a few samples of this study predate the infection). Cell type and time point are not known.

The CDR3, as DNA: TGTGCCAGCAGTGGGCAGGGGGCGAACACTGAAGCTTTCTTT. Protein sequence: CASSGQGANTEAFF. The chain joins TRBV6-2 or TRBV6-3 to TRBJ1-1, with 8 nucleotides matching TRBD1. CDR3 length: 14 residues. The germline CDR1 and CDR2 sequences are MNHEY and SVGEGT. J gave up 1 base and V 5 bases, and 3 bases lay outside the gene matches.

V and J are TRBV7-9 and TRBJ1-2; D unresolved. The CDR3 is 14 residues long. V was pared by 1 base and J by 2 bases, with 8 bases between. Germline assignment: CDR1 SEHNR and CDR2 FQNEAQ (reference sequence). The DNA for the CDR3 is TGTGCCAGCAGCTTAGGCGAAGTAAACTATGGCTACACCTTC. Translated, it gives CASSLGEVNYGYTF.

The chain couples TRBV12-5 to TRBJ1-2; the D is unclear. In germline, CDR1 is LGHNT, CDR2 FRNRAP. The V gene lost 0 bases and the J gene lost 4 bases, with 15 bases spanning the gap. This CDR3 contains 16 residues. CDR3 sequence reads: CASGLVAGPNLYGYTF. The CDR3 nucleotides read TGTGCTAGTGGTTTGGTAGCAGGCCCCAACCTCTATGGCTACACCTTC.

This clonotype has a count of ten or more. The V gene is TRBV6-5, the J gene TRBJ2-1; a weak D match, TRBD2 (7 bases). The CDR3 runs to 15 residues. Trimming removed 6 bases from V and 4 bases from J, with 16 bases in between. CDR1 is MNHEY and CDR2 is SVGAGI in the germline V gene. The CDR3 DNA reads TGTGCCAGCAGCGCAGGGAGGGGGTCGTACAATGAGCAGTTCTTC. This encodes CASSAGRGSYNEQFF.

In this sample, this clonotype turned up a few times. The CDR3 sequence: CSVEDFPGDLTF. The CDR3 DNA is TGCAGCGTTGAAGATTTCCCCGGGGATCTCACCTTC. J is TRBJ1-2 and V is TRBV29-1; D not resolved. This CDR3 contains 12 residues. Germline loops: CDR1 SQVTM, CDR2 ANQGSEA. V lost 0 bases to trimming and J lost 13 bases, with 15 bases between them.

The chain is built from TRBV29-1 and TRBJ2-1, with 9 bases aligning to TRBD1. Germline CDR1 SQVTM, CDR2 ANQGSEA. This CDR3 has 16 amino acids. Trimming at V came to 7 bases and at J to 2 bases, leaving 12 bases not matched to a gene. CDR3 DNA sequence: TGCAGCGCTCAATCATCCCGGGACAGGGCCTACAATGAGCAGTTCTTC. Its protein is CSAQSSRDRAYNEQFF.

This chain joins TRBV11-2 and TRBJ1-3; D is undetermined. The germline V gene encodes CDR1 SGHAT and CDR2 FQNNGV. The CDR3 is 14 amino acids. The V gene lost 1 base and the J gene lost 2 bases, with 6 bases spanning the gap. In DNA form, the CDR3 reads TGTGCCAGCAGCTTAGCGGGAACTGGAAACACCATATATTTT. As protein: CASSLAGTGNTIYF.

This clonotype was counted only a few times. The CDR3 sequence: CASSLSESTGELFF. DNA for the CDR3: TGTGCCAGCAGTTTATCAGAGTCAACCGGGGAGCTGTTTTTT. J is TRBJ2-2 and V is TRBV12-3 or TRBV12-4; no definite D call. The CDR3 has 14 amino acids. Trimming shortened V by 2 bases and J by 5 bases, and 9 bases separated the two germline ends.

The rearrangement joins TRBV6-2 or TRBV6-3 to TRBJ2-5, with D unclear. This CDR3 comprises 13 residues. Trimming took off 1 base at V and 5 bases at J, with 8 bases between the two ends. Germline CDR1 MNHEY, CDR2 SVGEGT. CDR3 protein: CASSYYGSETQYF. CDR3 sequence (DNA): TGTGCCAGCAGTTACTATGGCTCGGAGACCCAGTACTTC.

This clonotype was counted a few times. The J gene is TRBJ1-2, the V gene TRBV6-4, with D possibly being TRBD1 (5 bases). Germline V gene data show CDR1 as MRHNA and CDR2 as SNTAGT. This CDR3 is 16 amino acids long. Deletions cut 0 bases from V and 7 bases from J, with 18 bases between. The CDR3, as DNA: TGTGCCAGCAGTGACTCGTGGGGCAGCCGTTACTCTGGCTACACCTTC. It yields the protein CASSDSWGSRYSGYTF.

The V gene is TRBV7-3, the J gene TRBJ2-3; D is perhaps TRBD2 (6 bases). The CDR3 contains 13 residues. The V end lost 5 bases, the J end lost 2 bases, and 8 bases lay between the germline ends. The V gene's germline CDR1 is SGHTA and CDR2 FQGTGA. CDR3 sequence: CASSRDFTDTQYF. The CDR3 bases are TGTGCCAGCAGCCGGGACTTCACAGATACGCAGTATTTT.

This clonotype was seen a handful of times. The gene calls are TRBV20-1 and TRBJ1-1, with D tentatively TRBD1 (5 bases). Trimming took 7 bases from V and 1 from J, leaving 10 bases between them. The germline CDR1 and CDR2 sequences are DFQATT and SNEGSKA (reference sequence). CDR3 length equals 12 residues. CDR3 nucleotides: TGCAGTGTTCTCCAGGGGAACACTGAAGCTTTCTTT. Protein product: CSVLQGNTEAFF.

The V call is TRBV12-3 or TRBV12-4, the J call TRBJ1-1; D gene unclear. The V and J ends lost 5 bases and 0 bases respectively, with 7 bases between them. There are 13 residues in the CDR3. The CDR3 region is CASSSPMNTEAFF. CDR3 nucleotide sequence: TGTGCCAGCAGTAGTCCGATGAACACTGAAGCTTTCTTT.